These 21 T cell receptor beta chains share one sample of origin, sequenced in a study of T cell responses to AZD1222 COVID-19 vaccine. The method was immunoSEQ multiplex PCR; TCRdb's version includes in-frame clones alone and lacks a portion of them. The sample includes about 84,000 clones, around 85% seen only once; the top ten take 8.5% to 12%. Specimen: peripheral blood, collected 28 days after the second AZD1222 dose. These receptors were taken from an adult who received the AZD1222 COVID-19 vaccine.

As to this clone: Germline is not matched at one junction end, which may reflect a read error. The V call is TRBV2, the J call TRBJ1-3; a possible D gene is TRBD1 (5 bases). The CDR3 loop spans 16 amino acids. Germline V lookup: CDR1 SNHLY, CDR2 FYNNEI. The CDR3 sequence: CASTESGVLSGNTIYF. CDR3 coding DNA: TGTGCCAGCACTGAATCGGGGGTTCTCTCTGGAAACACCATATATTTT.

The chain links TRBV24-1 to TRBJ2-1, with a possible D match to TRBD2 (7 bases). Germline V gene lookup returns CDR1 KGHDR and CDR2 SFDVKD. Deletions cut 2 bases from V and 6 bases from J, with 13 bases between. This CDR3 contains 15 residues. The CDR3 DNA is TGTGCCACCAGTGATTGGAAGGGAGGGGGCAATGAGCAGTTCTTC. It is translated as CATSDWKGGGNEQFF.

This clone occurred once. The rearrangement links TRBV2 to TRBJ1-2, with TRBD1 identical over 7 bases. This CDR3 spans 17 amino acids. After removal of 6 bases from V and 1 base from J, the junction contained 14 bases not matched to a gene. Germline CDR1 is SNHLY and CDR2 is FYNNEI. The CDR3 here is CASRFSGTAIYNYGYTF. For the CDR3, the DNA is TGTGCCAGCAGGTTTTCCGGGACAGCTATATATAACTATGGCTACACCTTC. The entire variable domain, with the rest obtained from reference TRBV2 and TRBJ1-2, is as follows: EPEVTQTPSHQVTQMGQEVILRCVPISNHLYFYWYRQILGQKVEFLVSFYNNEISEKSEIFDDQFSVERPDGSNFTLKIRSTKLEDSAMYFCASRFSGTAIYNYGYTFGSGTRLTVV.

The V gene is TRBV18, the J gene TRBJ2-3; no reliable D call. Looked up from germline, CDR1 is KGHSH and CDR2 is LQKENI. The CDR3 length is 14 residues. V was shortened by 3 bases and J by 2 bases, with 9 bases between the two germline ends. Here the CDR3 reads CASSPDSNTDTQYF. The CDR3 DNA is TGTGCCAGCTCACCCGACTCGAACACAGATACGCAGTATTTT.

CDR3 region: CASSHLAANVLTF. The CDR3 DNA is TGTGCCAGCAGCCATCTCGCCGCCAACGTCCTGACTTTC. The chain has TRBV11-2 and TRBJ2-6; D not certain. Germline values: CDR1 SGHAT, CDR2 FQNNGV. The V gene lost 5 bases and the J gene lost 7 bases, with 9 bases spanning the gap. The CDR3 loop spans 13 amino acids.

This clone is a singleton in its sample. The rearrangement uses TRBV4-1 and TRBJ2-2; the D is unclear. CDR3 length: 16 residues. V lost 0 bases to trimming and J lost 4 bases, with 12 bases between them. Germline lookup yields CDR1 MGHRA and CDR2 YSYEKL. The chain's CDR3 is CASSQDFSDSTGELFF. For the CDR3, the DNA is TGCGCCAGCAGCCAAGATTTCAGTGACTCCACCGGGGAGCTGTTTTTT.

The V and J genes are TRBV11-2 and TRBJ2-5; 7 bases agree with TRBD1. Germline-derived CDR1 and CDR2 are SGHAT and FQNNGV. The CDR3 totals 15 residues. V dropped 2 bases and J dropped 1; count of bases not matched to a gene: 4. The CDR3 nucleotides are TGTGCCAGCAGCTTACAACAGGGGCTCCAAGAGACCCAGTACTTC. This encodes CASSLQQGLQETQYF.

This rearrangement joins TRBV27 to TRBJ1-2; D remains ambiguous. CDR1 and CDR2 (germline): MNHEY, SMNVEV (reference sequence). There are 13 residues in the CDR3. With 3 bases removed from V and 0 bases from J, the gap between germline ends came to 5 bases. CDR3 in DNA: TGTGCCAGCAGTTTTGCAGCTAACTATGGCTACACCTTC. This gives the protein CASSFAANYGYTF.

The gene calls are TRBV7-8 and TRBJ2-3; the D gene is possibly TRBD1 (6 bases). CDR1 is SGHVS and CDR2 is FQNEAQ in the germline V gene. V lost 5 bases, J lost 8 bases, and 23 bases lay in between. This CDR3 is built from 16 residues. Written as DNA, the CDR3 is TGTGCCAGCAGCCCCCAGGGGTGGGGACCAACTCTTACGCAGTATTTT. The encoded protein is CASSPQGWGPTLTQYF.

This clone was counted many times. The chain recombines TRBV24-1 with TRBJ2-6; no firm D call. Germline CDR1 and CDR2: KGHDR and SFDVKD. With 3 bases removed from V and 2 bases from J, the gap between germline ends came to 10 bases. The CDR3 has 16 amino acids. The CDR3: CATSDNDLTGANVLTF. CDR3 nucleotide sequence: TGTGCCACCAGTGATAATGACCTGACTGGGGCCAACGTCCTGACTTTC.

This clone was detected once. The chain employs TRBV3-1 (or the pseudogene TRBV3-2) and TRBJ2-1; no definite D call. V gave up 0 bases and J gave up 5 bases, with 14 bases separating them. Germline V lookup: CDR1 LGHDT, CDR2 YNNKEL (reference sequence). The CDR3 is made up of 16 amino acids. The CDR3 coding sequence is TGTGCCAGCAGCCAAGAAGACCCGATCACGAACAATGAGCAGTTCTTC. Its protein is CASSQEDPITNNEQFF.

CDR3 DNA sequence: TGTGCCAGCAGCTCCACAGCGGTCCAAGAGACCCAGTACTTC. Encoded protein: CASSSTAVQETQYF. The chain uses TRBV7-9 and TRBJ2-5; the D gene is possibly TRBD2 (5 bases). The CDR3 runs 14 residues. The germline V gene has CDR1 SEHNR and CDR2 FQNEAQ (reference sequence). V shed 4 bases and J shed 1 base, with 10 bases lying between them.

V usage is TRBV12-3 or TRBV12-4 and J usage is TRBJ1-5; D ambiguous. Trimming pared 7 bases from V and 5 bases from J, leaving 9 bases between. The length of the CDR3 is 12 residues. CDR3 sequence reads: CASTLGDQPQHF. The CDR3 coding sequence is TGTGCCAGCACTCTTGGAGATCAGCCCCAGCATTTT.

The genes are TRBV29-1 and TRBJ2-7; 8 positions match TRBD1. V shed 6 bases and J 3 bases; nucleotides not matched to a gene: 7. Per germline, CDR1 SQVTM and CDR2 ANQGSEA. There are 13 residues in the CDR3. CDR3 sequence (DNA): TGCAGCGTCCTCCTCGGACAGGGCTACGAGCAGTACTTC. Protein product: CSVLLGQGYEQYF.

In DNA form, the CDR3 reads TGTGCCACCGGGGGATCCTACAATGAGCAGTTCTTC. Translating it yields CATGGSYNEQFF. The rearrangement joins TRBV6-6 to TRBJ2-1; maybe TRBD2 (6 bases). Trimming pared 10 bases from V and 1 base from J, leaving 8 bases between. The CDR3 is 12 amino acids. CDR1 is MNHNY, CDR2 SVGAGI, per germline (reference sequence).

The V call is TRBV24-1, the J call TRBJ2-1, with D possibly TRBD1 on 6 matching bases. CDR3 length: 14 residues. Looked up from germline, CDR1 is KGHDR and CDR2 is SFDVKD. V was shortened by 3 bases and J by 6 bases, with 11 bases between the two germline ends. The CDR3 coding sequence is TGTGCCACCAGTGATACAAGGGGGACCAATGAGCAGTTCTTC. Its translation is CATSDTRGTNEQFF.

The genes are TRBV19 and TRBJ2-2, with D tentatively TRBD1 (6 bases). The V end was cut by 1 base, the J end by 7 bases, with 13 bases between. Germline CDR1 is LNHDA and CDR2 is SQIVND (reference sequence). This CDR3 is built from 15 residues. CDR3 sequence (DNA): TGTGCCAGTAGTATAGGGCAGGGGTTCGGCGGGGAGCTGTTTTTT. Translation gives CASSIGQGFGGELFF.

The V call is TRBV3-1 (or the pseudogene TRBV3-2), the J call TRBJ2-3, with 7 bases that match TRBD1. Germline CDR1 and CDR2: LGHDT and YNNKEL (reference sequence). The V segment lost 8 bases and the J segment 2 bases; nucleotides outside the gene matches: 4. The CDR3 has 13 amino acids. This CDR3 reads CASRTGNTDTQYF. The CDR3 DNA sequence: TGTGCCAGCCGGACAGGCAACACAGATACGCAGTATTTT.

The chain links TRBV10-1 to TRBJ2-7, with a weak D call TRBD1 (5 bases). Trimming took off 7 bases at V and 2 bases at J, with 9 bases between the two ends. The germline CDR1 and CDR2 sequences are WNHNN and SYGVQD (reference sequence). This CDR3 comprises 12 residues. The CDR3: CASTDSPYEQYF. The CDR3 DNA is TGCGCCAGCACAGACAGCCCCTACGAGCAGTACTTC.

This clone was observed a few times. The chain is built from TRBV6-1 and TRBJ1-5; 8 nucleotides line up with TRBD1. Germline V gene data show CDR1 as MNHNS and CDR2 as SASEGT. Trimming took 3 bases from V and 3 from J; bases not matched to a gene: 10. This CDR3 spans 17 amino acids. The CDR3, as DNA: TGTGCCAGCAGTGACCCAGGGGGCGAGTATAACAATCAGCCCCAGCATTTT. Translating it yields CASSDPGGEYNNQPQHF.

The chain recombines TRBV2 with TRBJ1-4, with a tentative D call TRBD1 (6 bases). This CDR3 region has 16 residues. The germline gives CDR1 SNHLY, CDR2 FYNNEI. V was trimmed by 5 bases and J by 3 bases, leaving 16 bases between them. In nucleotides, the CDR3 is TGTGCCAGCAGTCTCAGGGGTAGTTGGGCTAATGAAAAACTGTTTTTT. Protein: CASSLRGSWANEKLFF. The whole variable domain, remainder taken from reference TRBV2 and TRBJ1-4, is EPEVTQTPSHQVTQMGQEVILRCVPISNHLYFYWYRQILGQKVEFLVSFYNNEISEKSEIFDDQFSVERPDGSNFTLKIRSTKLEDSAMYFCASSLRGSWANEKLFFGSGTQLSVL.